The 31 T cell receptor beta chains reported below all come from one sample, sequenced in a study of OX40 agonist ivuxolimab in advanced cancers. The table came from immunoSEQ multiplex PCR; TCRdb's copy has only in-frame clones and leaves some out. The sample contains 70,000 to 100,000 clones, about nine tenths of which appear only once. Sequenced material: CD4+ or CD8+ T cells sorted from blood, taken in a trial of the OX40 agonist ivuxolimab. The origin of the receptors is an adult with an advanced solid tumor such as melanoma, head and neck, liver or kidney cancer.

The chain employs TRBV19 and TRBJ2-3; no clear D gene. The CDR3 totals 14 residues. Trimming took off 3 bases at V and 1 base at J, with 8 bases between the two ends. In germline, CDR1 is LNHDA, CDR2 SQIVND (reference sequence). DNA for the CDR3: TGTGCCAGTAGTATGAACTATCGCACAGATACGCAGTATTTT. It translates to CASSMNYRTDTQYF.

The V and J genes are TRBV5-1 and TRBJ2-3; 14 bases fit TRBD2. CDR1 and CDR2 from the germline V gene are SGHRS and YFSETQ. Trimming at V came to 4 bases and at J to 3 bases, leaving 7 bases not matched to a gene. This CDR3 is 17 amino acids long. The CDR3 DNA follows: TGCGCCAGCAGCCCGCTGACTAGCGGGAGGGCAACAGATACGCAGTATTTT. As protein: CASSPLTSGRATDTQYF.

The chain joins TRBV27 to TRBJ2-5; 9 nucleotides match TRBD2. With V trimmed by 7 bases and J by 11 bases, 11 bases remained unmatched. Germline V gene lookup returns CDR1 MNHEY and CDR2 SMNVEV (reference sequence). This CDR3 is 13 amino acids long. In nucleotides, the CDR3 is TGTGCCAGCAATCTAGCGGGACGCGGGGAGCAGTACTTC. Translation: CASNLAGRGEQYF.

The rearrangement links TRBV29-1 to TRBJ2-1; 10 bases agree with TRBD2. The CDR3 contains 13 residues. Trimming cost V 8 bases and J 7 bases; bases outside gene matches: 8. The germline V gene has CDR1 SQVTM and CDR2 ANQGSEA. The CDR3 sequence is CSPVPAGGNEQFF. CDR3 nucleotide sequence: TGCAGCCCTGTTCCAGCGGGAGGGAATGAGCAGTTCTTC.

The V call is TRBV11-2, the J call TRBJ2-3; 11 bases map to TRBD2. J was trimmed by 7 bases and V by 6 bases; bases with no gene match: 9. The CDR3 contains 15 residues. Germline-derived CDR1 and CDR2 are SGHAT and FQNNGV. The CDR3 DNA reads as TGTGCCAGCAGTATACTAGCGGGAGAAGGAAATACGCAGTATTTT. Its protein is CASSILAGEGNTQYF. The whole variable domain, filled in from reference TRBV11-2 and TRBJ2-3, reads EAGVAQSPRYKIIEKRQSVAFWCNPISGHATLYWYQQILGQGPKLLIQFQNNGVVDDSQLPKDRFSAERLKGVDSTLKIQPAKLEDSAVYLCASSILAGEGNTQYFGPGTRLTVL.

The chain uses TRBV15 and TRBJ2-7; TRBD1 aligns across 10 bases. Germline V gives CDR1 LNHNV, CDR2 YYDKDF (reference sequence). The CDR3 covers 14 residues. The V and J ends lost 3 bases and 6 bases, in that order; junction bases with no gene match: 5. The chain's CDR3 is CATSRDRGIREQYF. The CDR3 DNA reads TGTGCCACCAGCAGGGACAGGGGGATTCGCGAGCAGTACTTC.

V is TRBV5-1 and J is TRBJ2-3; tentative D call: TRBD2 (5 bases). Per the germline V gene, CDR1 is SGHRS and CDR2 is YFSETQ. Trimming took off 6 bases at V and 2 bases at J, with 10 bases between the two ends. The CDR3 is 13 residues long. CDR3 amino acids: CASTPGNTDTQYF. In nucleotides, the CDR3 is TGCGCCAGCACCCCCGGGAACACAGATACGCAGTATTTT. Full variable domain (rest looked up from reference TRBV5-1 and TRBJ2-3): KAGVTQTPRYLIKTRGQQVTLSCSPISGHRSVSWYQQTPGQGLQFLFEYFSETQRNKGNFPGRFSGRQFSNSRSEMNVSTLELGDSALYLCASTPGNTDTQYFGPGTRLTVL.

J is TRBJ2-3 and V is TRBV6-5; 9 bases are a match to TRBD2. V was pared by 2 bases and J by 9 bases, with 9 bases of the junction left unmatched. The CDR3 covers 15 residues. The germline CDR1 and CDR2 sequences are MNHEY and SVGAGI. The CDR3 DNA sequence: TGTGCCAGCAGTTACGACGGACTAGCGATTACCACGCAGTATTTT. Protein: CASSYDGLAITTQYF.

This clone was seen once. The chain recombines TRBV7-9 with TRBJ2-5, with 12 positions matching TRBD2. The CDR3 loop spans 14 amino acids. Germline V gene lookup returns CDR1 SEHNR and CDR2 FQNEAQ (reference sequence). Losses at the gene ends were 3 bases for V and 5 bases for J; bases not matched to a gene: 1. CDR3 in DNA: TGTGCCAGCAGCTTGCTAGCGGGAGGGGAGACCCAGTACTTC. Amino acid sequence: CASSLLAGGETQYF.

The chain is built from TRBV5-1 and TRBJ2-7; 12 bases map to TRBD2. The J segment lost 3 bases and the V segment lost 4 bases, leaving 8 bases of the junction unmatched. The CDR3 runs to 16 residues. Germline V gene data show CDR1 as SGHRS and CDR2 as YFSETQ. The DNA for the CDR3 is TGCGCCAGCAGCACATTACTAGCGGGAGGCGGCTACGAGCAGTACTTC. This gives the protein CASSTLLAGGGYEQYF.

The chain uses TRBV7-3 and TRBJ1-2; D possibly corresponds to TRBD1 (6 bases). From germline, CDR1 is SGHTA and CDR2 FQGTGA. The length of the CDR3 is 14 residues. With 1 base removed from V and 2 bases from J, the gap between germline ends came to 8 bases. This CDR3 reads CASSLMGANYGYTF. For the CDR3, the DNA is TGTGCCAGCAGCTTAATGGGGGCGAACTATGGCTACACCTTC.

The chain combines TRBV7-9 with TRBJ2-5; 7 bases align to TRBD1. The CDR3 loop spans 14 amino acids. Germline V gene lookup returns CDR1 SEHNR and CDR2 FQNEAQ (reference sequence). V was pared by 4 bases and J by 5 bases, with 7 bases of the junction left unmatched. The CDR3 DNA is TGTGCCAGCAGCTCGCAGGGGGAATGGGAGACCCAGTACTTC. This sequence encodes CASSSQGEWETQYF.

In DNA form, the CDR3 reads TGTGCCAGCAGTTATCTAGCGGGAGTAGGATACGAGCAGTACTTC. Protein: CASSYLAGVGYEQYF. The chain carries TRBV6-5 and TRBJ2-7; TRBD2 agrees at 10 bases. The length of the CDR3 is 15 residues. Per germline, CDR1 MNHEY and CDR2 SVGAGI. V lost 3 bases to trimming and J lost 4 bases; unmatched junction nucleotides: 6.

This clone was found once. The chain recombines TRBV6-6 with TRBJ2-3, with 7 nucleotides matching TRBD2. The length of the CDR3 is 14 residues. V trimming: 2 bases; J trimming: 3 bases; junction bases outside the gene matches: 2. The germline V gene encodes CDR1 MNHNY and CDR2 SVGAGI (reference sequence). This CDR3 is CASSYRAGTDTQYF. In DNA, the CDR3 is TGTGCCAGCAGTTACCGAGCGGGAACAGATACGCAGTATTTT.

The genes are TRBV27 and TRBJ2-7; possible D gene TRBD2, 6 bases. CDR3 length: 14 amino acids. V shed 3 bases and J shed 0 bases, with 9 bases lying between them. Germline-derived CDR1 and CDR2 are MNHEY and SMNVEV (reference sequence). CDR3 amino acids: CASSFGRDSYEQYF. DNA of the CDR3: TGTGCCAGCAGTTTCGGGCGGGACTCCTACGAGCAGTACTTC.

The chain recombines TRBV18 with TRBJ2-7, with D uncertain. The germline V and J ends were trimmed by 3 bases and 0 bases, with 9 bases remaining between them. Germline V gene lookup returns CDR1 KGHSH and CDR2 LQKENI. The CDR3 extends over 14 amino acids. CDR3 DNA sequence: TGTGCCAGCTCACCTCGGCAGATCTCCTACGAGCAGTACTTC. Protein: CASSPRQISYEQYF.

The chain is built from TRBV27 and TRBJ2-1, with D possibly matching TRBD2 (6 bases). Germline CDR1 reads MNHEY; CDR2 reads SMNVEV (reference sequence). V was trimmed by 4 bases and J by 2 bases, leaving 12 bases between them. The CDR3 covers 15 residues. CDR3 sequence (DNA): TGTGCCAGCAGTTCGGTTAGCGGTCCCTACAATGAGCAGTTCTTC. Its protein is CASSSVSGPYNEQFF.

V usage is TRBV18 and J usage is TRBJ2-5; 7 nucleotides align to TRBD1. With V trimmed by 3 bases and J by 3 bases, 1 base remained unmatched. This CDR3 region has 13 residues. Germline CDR1 reads KGHSH; CDR2 reads LQKENI. CDR3: CASSPDRKETQYF. CDR3 nucleotides: TGTGCCAGCTCACCGGACAGGAAAGAGACCCAGTACTTC.

The chain is built from TRBV4-1 and TRBJ2-1, with TRBD2 as a possible D gene (6 bases). The V end was cut by 1 base, the J end by 7 bases, with 11 bases between. This CDR3 has 14 residues. Germline lookup yields CDR1 MGHRA and CDR2 YSYEKL. CDR3 DNA: TGCGCCAGCAGCCAAGCGGGAGAGGGAAATGAGCAGTTCTTC. Protein product: CASSQAGEGNEQFF.

V is TRBV29-1 and J is TRBJ1-1; no definite D call. Germline CDR1 reads SQVTM; CDR2 reads ANQGSEA. This CDR3 is 13 amino acids long. The V and J ends lost 3 bases and 5 bases respectively, with 13 bases between them. The CDR3 sequence is CSVERAAATEAFF. In DNA, the CDR3 is TGCAGCGTTGAGAGGGCTGCTGCGACTGAAGCTTTCTTT. The full variable domain, its missing parts supplied by reference TRBV29-1 and TRBJ1-1, is SAVISQKPSRDICQRGTSLTIQCQVDSQVTMMFWYRQQPGQSLTLIATANQGSEATYESGFVIDKFPISRPNLTFSTLTVSNMSPEDSSIYLCSVERAAATEAFFGQGTRLTVV.

The genes are TRBV6-5 and TRBJ1-2; TRBD1 might be the D (6 bases). CDR3 length equals 15 residues. V was pared by 0 bases and J by 2 bases, with 10 bases between. CDR1 MNHEY and CDR2 SVGAGI come from the germline V gene. Here the CDR3 reads CASSYSADRNYGYTF. DNA for the CDR3: TGTGCCAGCAGTTACTCCGCGGACAGAAACTATGGCTACACCTTC.

V and J are TRBV5-4 and TRBJ1-1; D not resolved. Trimming left V 0 bases short and J 7 bases short, with 13 bases between. The CDR3 length is 14 residues. Germline V lookup: CDR1 SGHNT, CDR2 YYREEE (reference sequence). In DNA form, the CDR3 reads TGTGCCAGCAGCTTGGAAGAGTCCTGGGATGAAGCTTTCTTT. This codes for CASSLEESWDEAFF.

This clone has just one count. The chain uses TRBV6-8 and TRBJ1-4; tentative D call: TRBD1 (6 bases). The CDR3 length is 17 residues. Trimming removed 2 bases at V and 3 bases at J, with 16 bases between. In germline, CDR1 is MNHGY, CDR2 SAAAGT. CDR3 DNA sequence: TGTGCCAGCAGTTACGAAAATACAGGGAAGGCTAATGAAAAACTGTTTTTT. Residues: CASSYENTGKANEKLFF.

The rearrangement uses TRBV18 and TRBJ1-5; D not certain. The CDR3 consists of 13 residues. CDR1 is KGHSH, CDR2 LQKENI, per germline. V was cut by 3 bases and J by 0 bases, with 3 bases left in between. The CDR3 DNA reads as TGTGCCAGCTCACCCTATAGCAATCAGCCCCAGCATTTT. Translation: CASSPYSNQPQHF. Looking up the rest from reference TRBV18 and TRBJ1-5 gives the full variable domain: NAGVMQNPRHLVRRRGQEARLRCSPMKGHSHVYWYRQLPEEGLKFMVYLQKENIIDESGMPKERFSAEFPKEGPSILRIQQVVRGDSAAYFCASSPYSNQPQHFGDGTRLSIL.

J is TRBJ1-5 and V is TRBV18; TRBD1 aligns across 11 bases. Germline V lookup: CDR1 KGHSH, CDR2 LQKENI. CDR3 length equals 16 residues. J lost 7 bases, V lost 4 bases, and 9 bases had no gene match. The CDR3 DNA follows: TGTGCCAGCTCACTAAGGGACAGGGGGAATGAACAGCCCCAGCATTTT. It encodes CASSLRDRGNEQPQHF.

The genes are TRBV7-2 and TRBJ2-7, with TRBD1 identical over 8 bases. The length of the CDR3 is 13 residues. Germline loops: CDR1 SGHTA, CDR2 FQGNSA. J lost 3 bases, V lost 3 bases, and 1 base had no gene match. The CDR3 sequence: CASSFGQGYEQYF. Written as DNA, the CDR3 is TGTGCCAGCAGCTTCGGACAGGGCTACGAGCAGTACTTC.

This chain connects TRBV28 to TRBJ1-1; D might be TRBD1 (5 bases). V was clipped by 7 bases and J by 5 bases, with 17 bases between them. The CDR3 covers 14 residues. Germline assignment: CDR1 MDHEN and CDR2 SYDVKM. The CDR3 DNA is TGTGCCAGCACCCTACAGGCGTGGGGGACTGAAGCTTTCTTT. This codes for CASTLQAWGTEAFF. Full variable domain (missing parts from reference TRBV28 and TRBJ1-1): DVKVTQSSRYLVKRTGEKVFLECVQDMDHENMFWYRQDPGLGLRLIYFSYDVKMKEKGDIPEGYSVSREKKERFSLILESASTNQTSMYLCASTLQAWGTEAFFGQGTRLTVV.

This sequence joins TRBV11-2 and TRBJ2-1; a possible D gene is TRBD1 (6 bases). This CDR3 has 15 amino acids. Germline CDR1 reads SGHAT; CDR2 reads FQNNGV. V lost 0 bases and J 2 bases, leaving 8 bases between the germline ends. The CDR3 nucleotides read TGTGCCAGCAGCTTAGAGAGGACAGCCTACAATGAGCAGTTCTTC. Residues: CASSLERTAYNEQFF.

V and J are TRBV7-9 and TRBJ2-7; 10 bases map to TRBD2. The CDR3 spans 18 residues. The V segment lost 5 bases and the J segment 7 bases; nucleotides outside the gene matches: 20. The germline CDR1 and CDR2 sequences are SEHNR and FQNEAQ (reference sequence). The CDR3: CASSRPAGGPVRNGEQYF. The CDR3 DNA follows: TGTGCCAGCAGCCGTCCAGCGGGAGGGCCTGTGCGGAATGGAGAGCAGTACTTC.

This clone showed up just a few times. The chain carries TRBV11-1 and TRBJ2-1, with D maybe TRBD2 (6 bases). The CDR3 is 14 amino acids. Trimming stripped 5 bases from V and 4 bases from J, with 12 bases between. Germline-derived CDR1 and CDR2 are SGHAT and FQDESV (reference sequence). The CDR3 coding sequence is TGTGCCAGCAGCGAAGAAGGACTATACAATGAGCAGTTCTTC. It specifies CASSEEGLYNEQFF.

The gene calls are TRBV14 and TRBJ2-1; 9 nucleotides line up with TRBD2. The CDR3 spans 13 residues. The germline gives CDR1 SGHDN, CDR2 FVKESK. V lost 8 bases, J lost 9 bases, and 8 bases stayed unmatched. CDR3 loop: CASGSGGRGEQFF. The CDR3 nucleotides are TGTGCCAGCGGTAGCGGGGGTCGGGGTGAGCAGTTCTTC.